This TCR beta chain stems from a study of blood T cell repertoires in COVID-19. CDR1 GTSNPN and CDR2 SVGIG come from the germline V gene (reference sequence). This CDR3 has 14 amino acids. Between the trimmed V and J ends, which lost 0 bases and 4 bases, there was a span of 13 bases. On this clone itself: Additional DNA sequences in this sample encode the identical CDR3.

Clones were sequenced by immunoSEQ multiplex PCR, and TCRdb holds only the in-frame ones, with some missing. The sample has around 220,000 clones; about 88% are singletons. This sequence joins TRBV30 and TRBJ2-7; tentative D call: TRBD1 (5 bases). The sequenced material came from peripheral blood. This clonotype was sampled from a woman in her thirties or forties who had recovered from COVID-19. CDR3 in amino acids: CAWSVRQGAYEQYF. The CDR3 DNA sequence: TGTGCCTGGAGTGTACGGCAGGGCGCATACGAGCAGTACTTC.